The 28 T cell receptor beta chains presented below share a single source sample, sequenced in a study of stem cell transplantation in POMP-related autoinflammatory disease. Assay: immunoSEQ multiplex PCR; the TCRdb copy retains only in-frame clones and omits some. The data show some 70,000 clones, approximately 91% seen once. This specimen consisted of CD4+ T cells from PBMCs, obtained after stem cell transplantation. Every receptor here comes from a human patient with POMP-related autoinflammation and immune dysregulation (PRAID). Some T cells may arise from the graft donor.

Only one count was recorded for this clone. V usage is TRBV18 and J usage is TRBJ1-6, with 8 nucleotides matching TRBD1. Germline loops: CDR1 KGHSH, CDR2 LQKENI. V was clipped by 3 bases and J by 10 bases; unmatched bases: 2. The CDR3 consists of 13 residues. The CDR3 DNA follows: TGTGCCAGCTCACCGGACAGGGAATCACCCCTCCACTTT. Its protein is CASSPDRESPLHF.

The CDR3 DNA reads as TGCGCCAGCAGCCAAGCCCTAGACAGGAAAGTTCAGCCCCAGCATTTT. Its protein is CASSQALDRKVQPQHF. V gene TRBV4-1 combines with J gene TRBJ1-5, with a possible D match to TRBD1 (6 bases). The germline gives CDR1 MGHRA, CDR2 YSYEKL. The CDR3 runs to 16 residues. Trimming stripped 1 base from V and 6 bases from J, with 16 bases between.

This chain uses TRBV28 with TRBJ2-3; 7 nucleotides line up with TRBD2. V was pared by 3 bases and J by 5 bases, with 14 bases of the junction left unmatched. There are 17 residues in the CDR3. From germline, CDR1 is MDHEN and CDR2 SYDVKM. CDR3: CASSFGLADPLGDTQYF. CDR3 bases: TGTGCCAGCAGTTTTGGCCTAGCGGACCCTTTGGGAGATACGCAGTATTTT.

The J gene is TRBJ2-5, the V gene TRBV15; the D gene is possibly TRBD1 (5 bases). The CDR3 is made up of 13 amino acids. Germline lookup yields CDR1 LNHNV and CDR2 YYDKDF (reference sequence). The V end lost 1 base, the J end lost 5 bases, and 8 bases lay between the germline ends. The DNA of the CDR3 is TGTGCCACCAGCAGAGGGGGCGGCGAGACCCAGTACTTC. This encodes CATSRGGGETQYF.

This chain connects TRBV5-1 to TRBJ2-2; D possibly uses TRBD1 or TRBD2 (6 bases each). This CDR3 is 17 amino acids long. Trimming left V 7 bases short and J 5 bases short, with 24 bases between. Germline CDR1 is SGHRS and CDR2 is YFSETQ. CDR3 sequence reads: CASGSRAGAGTTGELFF. CDR3 nucleotides: TGCGCCAGCGGATCACGGGCCGGTGCGGGGACAACCGGGGAGCTGTTTTTT.

This clone showed up just a few times. The junction departs from germline at one end; a sequencing error may be responsible. This chain joins TRBV6-1 and TRBJ1-4; D is unclear. Germline values: CDR1 MNHNS, CDR2 SASEGT. This CDR3 spans 17 amino acids. The CDR3 loop is CASSEAMFGPSHEKLFF. The CDR3 DNA reads as TGTGCCAGCAGCGAAGCGATGTTTGGGCCCTCCCATGAAAAACTGTTTTTT.

This clone was found once. The chain uses TRBV25-1 and TRBJ2-2; 9 bases are shared with TRBD1. This CDR3 is 16 amino acids long. The J segment lost 6 bases and the V segment lost 3 bases, leaving 8 bases of the junction unmatched. Per germline, CDR1 MGHDK and CDR2 SYGVNS. CDR3 residues: CASSDPGQGMSGELFF. DNA of the CDR3: TGTGCCAGCAGTGATCCGGGACAGGGAATGTCCGGGGAGCTGTTTTTT.

The genes are TRBV28 and TRBJ1-4; 9 positions match TRBD1. Germline lookup yields CDR1 MDHEN and CDR2 SYDVKM. Trimming removed 0 bases from V and 7 bases from J; junction bases left unmatched: 9. The CDR3 is 17 amino acids. This chain's CDR3 is CASSLWGTGNGGEKLFF. The CDR3 DNA reads as TGTGCCAGCAGTTTATGGGGGACAGGGAACGGCGGTGAAAAACTGTTTTTT.

The chain links TRBV2 to TRBJ1-5; tentative D call: TRBD1 (5 bases). V lost 6 bases and J lost 0, with 9 bases in between. Germline V gene data show CDR1 as SNHLY and CDR2 as FYNNEI. CDR3 length equals 14 residues. The CDR3 DNA reads as TGTGCCAGCAGGAGGGGATTTAGCAATCAGCCCCAGCATTTT. This encodes CASRRGFSNQPQHF.

The chain recombines TRBV5-1 with TRBJ2-5; possibly TRBD1 for D (6 bases). The ends were cut back, 1 base at V and 5 bases at J, with 9 bases in the middle. There are 13 residues in the CDR3. Germline V lookup: CDR1 SGHRS, CDR2 YFSETQ. The CDR3 here is CASSLTGMETQYF. CDR3 DNA: TGCGCCAGCAGCTTGACAGGGATGGAGACCCAGTACTTC.

The rearrangement joins TRBV6-5 to TRBJ2-5; D gene uncertain. The germline V gene has CDR1 MNHEY and CDR2 SVGAGI. The CDR3 contains 14 residues. Trimming pared 6 bases from V and 0 bases from J, leaving 11 bases between. The CDR3 loop reads CASSPVGNQETQYF. In DNA form, the CDR3 reads TGTGCCAGCAGCCCAGTGGGGAACCAAGAGACCCAGTACTTC.

The chain has TRBV6-5 and TRBJ1-4; the D gene is possibly TRBD1 (6 bases). The CDR3 runs to 14 residues. V was shortened by 2 bases and J by 7 bases, with 11 bases between the two germline ends. Germline-derived CDR1 and CDR2 are MNHEY and SVGAGI. CDR3 sequence: CASSYGGGGEKLFF. Here the CDR3 DNA reads TGTGCCAGCAGTTACGGGGGAGGGGGTGAAAAACTGTTTTTT.

This chain joins TRBV7-6 and TRBJ1-2; D is perhaps TRBD1 (5 bases). The CDR3 contains 14 residues. Germline V gene data show CDR1 as SGHVS and CDR2 as FNYEAQ. Trimming took off 5 bases at V and 0 bases at J, with 10 bases between the two ends. The CDR3 DNA sequence: TGTGCCAGCAGCGGGGGGGTAGCTAACTATGGCTACACCTTC. This codes for CASSGGVANYGYTF.

The chain has TRBV23-1 and TRBJ2-7, with 7 bases identical to TRBD1. TRBV23-1 is annotated as an ORF whose role is uncertain. The CDR3 has 17 amino acids. J gave up 1 base and V 1 base, and 10 bases lay outside the gene matches. The chain's CDR3 is CASSQWWTGTDSYEQYV. The DNA of the CDR3 is TGCGCCAGCAGTCAATGGTGGACCGGGACAGATTCCTACGAGCAGTACGTC.

The rearrangement uses TRBV29-1 and TRBJ2-1; the D is unclear. V was cut by 4 bases and J by 0 bases, with 13 bases left in between. This CDR3 region has 15 residues. Germline loops: CDR1 SQVTM, CDR2 ANQGSEA. CDR3 in amino acids: CSVVRDRVSYNEQFF. Here the CDR3 DNA reads TGCAGCGTTGTAAGGGATCGGGTCTCCTACAATGAGCAGTTCTTC.

The rearrangement uses TRBV25-1 and TRBJ2-3; 9 nucleotides match TRBD1. Germline CDR1 MGHDK, CDR2 SYGVNS. V dropped 6 bases and J dropped 0; count of bases not matched to a gene: 7. This CDR3 contains 16 residues. CDR3 in DNA: TGTGCCAGCAGCGAGACAGGGGGTACTAGCACAGATACGCAGTATTTT. Translating it yields CASSETGGTSTDTQYF. The variable domain in full, with the rest retrieved from reference TRBV25-1 and TRBJ2-3, is EADIYQTPRYLVIGTGKKITLECSQTMGHDKMYWYQQDPGMELHLIHYSYGVNSTEKGDLSSESTVSRIRTEHFPLTLESARPSHTSQYLCASSETGGTSTDTQYFGPGTRLTVL.

This clone appeared a single time. The V and J genes are TRBV24-1 and TRBJ1-5, with TRBD1 matching over 7 bases. With 10 bases clipped from V and 5 bases from J, the junction kept 10 bases outside the gene matches. CDR3 length equals 14 residues. Germline V gives CDR1 KGHDR, CDR2 SFDVKD. The CDR3 DNA is TGTGCCACGTGGACAGGACAGGATCATCAGCCCCAGCATTTT. This translates into CATWTGQDHQPQHF.

The chain joins TRBV5-1 to TRBJ2-7; D is undetermined. The CDR3 has 14 residues. CDR1 and CDR2 (germline): SGHRS, YFSETQ. Between the trimmed V and J ends, which lost 0 bases and 3 bases, there was a span of 10 bases. The CDR3 is CASSLGGQGYEQYV. CDR3 bases: TGCGCCAGCAGCTTGGGCGGCCAAGGCTACGAGCAGTACGTC.

The rearrangement uses TRBV7-9 and TRBJ1-6; TRBD1 matches at 7 bases. The CDR3 spans 14 residues. From germline, CDR1 is SEHNR and CDR2 FQNEAQ (reference sequence). V lost 5 bases to trimming and J lost 6 bases; unmatched junction nucleotides: 4. This CDR3 reads CASSPGTANSPLHF. CDR3 sequence (DNA): TGTGCCAGCAGCCCCGGGACAGCTAATTCACCCCTCCACTTT.

This clone was detected once. This chain connects TRBV5-1 to TRBJ2-1; D uncertain. CDR1 is SGHRS, CDR2 YFSETQ, per germline. V dropped 0 bases and J dropped 12 bases, with 13 bases sitting between them. This CDR3 contains 13 residues. CDR3 residues: CASSLADQPLQFF. CDR3 DNA: TGCGCCAGCAGCTTGGCCGACCAGCCGCTGCAGTTCTTC.

The chain combines TRBV10-2 with TRBJ2-3, with TRBD1 matching over 7 bases. CDR3 size: 15 residues. The V and J ends lost 6 bases and 3 bases, in that order; junction bases with no gene match: 9. Germline CDR1 is WSHSY and CDR2 is SAAADI. The CDR3 sequence is CASSRDRDRTDTQYF. The CDR3 DNA sequence: TGCGCCAGCAGCCGAGACAGGGATCGTACAGATACGCAGTATTTT.

The chain links TRBV18 to TRBJ2-1; 8 bases line up with TRBD2. V trimming: 3 bases; J trimming: 0 bases; junction bases outside the gene matches: 4. CDR3 length equals 16 residues. Germline-derived CDR1 and CDR2 are KGHSH and LQKENI. CDR3 loop: CASSPIAGSSYNEQFF. DNA of the CDR3: TGTGCCAGCTCACCCATAGCGGGGAGCTCCTACAATGAGCAGTTCTTC.

The genes are TRBV19 and TRBJ1-1, with a possible D match to TRBD1 (6 bases). The CDR3 runs 16 residues. Germline CDR1 LNHDA, CDR2 SQIVND (reference sequence). Trimming pared 7 bases from V and 0 bases from J, leaving 18 bases between. CDR3 amino acids: CASTYRDHLVNTEAFF. The CDR3 DNA sequence: TGTGCCAGTACGTACAGGGACCACCTAGTGAACACTGAAGCTTTCTTT.

The chain is built from TRBV20-1 and TRBJ2-6, with D possibly being TRBD1 (6 bases). This CDR3 comprises 16 residues. CDR1 and CDR2 from the germline V gene are DFQATT and SNEGSKA (reference sequence). V lost 3 bases to trimming and J lost 0 bases, with 12 bases between them. The CDR3 sequence: CSASDRSTSGANVLTF. The CDR3 DNA is TGCAGTGCTAGTGACAGGTCTACCTCTGGGGCCAACGTCCTGACTTTC.

This clone was recorded only once. The chain links TRBV5-1 to TRBJ1-6, with 8 bases lining up with TRBD1. Germline CDR1 and CDR2: SGHRS and YFSETQ. The CDR3 totals 17 residues. V gave up 6 bases and J gave up 8 bases; unmatched junction bases: 16. The CDR3 spells CASKRSYGQGADSPLHF. The CDR3 bases are TGCGCCAGCAAAAGGTCCTATGGGCAGGGGGCCGATTCACCCCTCCACTTT.

This chain joins TRBV10-2 and TRBJ2-3, with D uncertain. The germline V gene has CDR1 WSHSY and CDR2 SAAADI. The CDR3 has 14 residues. Trimming stripped 3 bases from V and 2 bases from J, with 9 bases between. The CDR3 loop reads CASSDRRATDTQYF. The CDR3 nucleotides are TGCGCCAGCAGTGACCGGCGTGCCACAGATACGCAGTATTTT.

The rearrangement joins TRBV5-1 to TRBJ1-2; D unresolved. Germline loops: CDR1 SGHRS, CDR2 YFSETQ. Trimming shortened V by 0 bases and J by 8 bases, and 17 bases separated the two germline ends. The CDR3 extends over 15 amino acids. CDR3 in DNA: TGCGCCAGCAGCTTGGATGCAGGTGCAAACTCGGGCTACACCTTC. Translated: CASSLDAGANSGYTF.

The chain is built from TRBV6-1 and TRBJ2-7; 10 positions match TRBD2. Per germline, CDR1 MNHNS and CDR2 SASEGT. Trimming cost V 3 bases and J 3 bases; bases outside gene matches: 8. This CDR3 region has 16 residues. The DNA of the CDR3 is TGTGCCAGCAGTGACATAGGGGCTAGCGGGAGCTACGAGCAGTACTTC. It specifies CASSDIGASGSYEQYF.